Following are 30 T cell receptor beta chains from one sample sequenced in a study of blood T cell repertoires in COVID-19. The table came from immunoSEQ multiplex PCR; TCRdb's copy has only in-frame clones and leaves some out. The sample lists around 61,000 clones; roughly 89% were seen once. The sequenced sample was peripheral blood. The receptors were gathered from a woman aged 60-70 years with COVID-19, enrolled during active disease.

The rearrangement joins TRBV28 to TRBJ1-5; the D gene is possibly TRBD1 (6 bases). Germline-derived CDR1 and CDR2 are MDHEN and SYDVKM. The CDR3 has 15 amino acids. V lost 2 bases and J lost 4, with 12 bases in between. The CDR3: CASSLDGTPNQPQHF. The CDR3 DNA is TGTGCCAGCAGTTTAGATGGGACACCGAATCAGCCCCAGCATTTT.

The J gene is TRBJ2-3, the V gene TRBV5-5; D is unclear. The germline V gene has CDR1 SGHKS and CDR2 YYEKEE (reference sequence). The CDR3 covers 15 residues. V shed 4 bases and J shed 3 bases, with 15 bases lying between them. The CDR3 is CASSTRMGMTDTQYF. For the CDR3, the DNA is TGTGCCAGCAGCACACGGATGGGCATGACAGATACGCAGTATTTT.

The J gene is TRBJ2-7, the V gene TRBV5-8; D unclear. CDR1 is SGHTS and CDR2 is YDEGEE in the germline V gene. V was clipped by 4 bases and J by 6 bases, with 8 bases between them. This CDR3 is built from 11 residues. The CDR3: CASSETSEQYF. In nucleotides, the CDR3 is TGTGCCAGCAGCGAAACCAGCGAGCAGTACTTC.

This chain links TRBV6-4 with TRBJ2-1; D perhaps matches TRBD2 (5 bases). V was trimmed by 2 bases and J by 8 bases, leaving 16 bases between them. The CDR3 has 15 amino acids. Germline V gives CDR1 MRHNA, CDR2 SNTAGT. DNA of the CDR3: TGTGCCAGCAGTGACCGGCTAGCTCCCCTCGATGAGCAGTTCTTC. It translates to CASSDRLAPLDEQFF.

The rearrangement joins TRBV7-9 to TRBJ2-1; TRBD2 aligns across 10 bases. In germline, CDR1 is SEHNR, CDR2 FQNEAQ (reference sequence). The CDR3 is 14 amino acids. V shed 7 bases, J shed 8 bases, and the junction held 8 bases outside the gene matches. The CDR3 nucleotides are TGTGCCAGCACCAAGCCTAGCGGGAGTTATGAGCAGTTCTTC. This translates into CASTKPSGSYEQFF. Supplemented by reference TRBV7-9 and TRBJ2-1, the full variable domain reads DTGVSQNPRHKITKRGQNVTFRCDPISEHNRLYWYRQTLGQGPEFLTYFQNEAQLEKSRLLSDRFSAERPKGSFSTLEIQRTEQGDSAMYLCASTKPSGSYEQFFGPGTRLTVL.

The chain carries TRBV19 and TRBJ2-1; TRBD2 matches at 9 bases. CDR3 length equals 14 residues. J gave up 6 bases and V 6 bases, and 6 bases lay outside the gene matches. Germline V gene lookup returns CDR1 LNHDA and CDR2 SQIVND (reference sequence). The CDR3 reads CASRGTSIVNEQFF. Here the CDR3 DNA reads TGTGCCAGTAGGGGGACTAGCATCGTCAATGAGCAGTTCTTC.

V usage is TRBV5-4 and J usage is TRBJ1-1, with D maybe TRBD1 (5 bases). Germline V CDR1 and CDR2: SGHNT, YYREEE (reference sequence). This CDR3 is 14 amino acids long. V was cut by 6 bases and J by 1 base, with 13 bases left in between. CDR3: CASTGTTKNTEAFF. The CDR3 nucleotides are TGTGCCAGCACCGGGACTACTAAGAACACTGAAGCTTTCTTT.

The genes are TRBV6-5 and TRBJ1-1; TRBD1 might be the D (5 bases). Trimming took off 2 bases at V and 4 bases at J, with 14 bases between the two ends. Germline CDR1 reads MNHEY; CDR2 reads SVGAGI. The CDR3 spans 15 residues. The CDR3 region is CASSYESGLRTEAFF. CDR3 DNA sequence: TGTGCCAGCAGTTACGAATCGGGACTCCGCACTGAAGCTTTCTTT.

J is TRBJ1-6 and V is TRBV27; D may be TRBD1 (5 bases). Germline V gene lookup returns CDR1 MNHEY and CDR2 SMNVEV (reference sequence). The CDR3 spans 13 residues. Trimming took off 7 bases at V and 7 bases at J, with 11 bases between the two ends. The CDR3 DNA reads TGTGCCAGCACCCTTGGGGGGAATTCACCCCTCCACTTT. Its protein product is CASTLGGNSPLHF.

The chain is built from TRBV7-2 and TRBJ1-6, with no clear D. V lost 2 bases and J 1 base, leaving 12 bases between the germline ends. This CDR3 comprises 17 residues. Germline lookup yields CDR1 SGHTA and CDR2 FQGNSA. In nucleotides, the CDR3 is TGTGCCAGCAGCTTATTTCCGTCGGGGTCCTATAATTCACCCCTCCACTTT. It translates to CASSLFPSGSYNSPLHF.

The CDR3 spells CASSLGTAYGYTF. The CDR3 bases are TGCGCCAGCAGCTTGGGGACAGCCTATGGCTACACCTTC. The chain links TRBV5-1 to TRBJ1-2; TRBD1 is a possible D gene (6 bases). Trimming left V 0 bases short and J 4 bases short, with 7 bases between. This CDR3 spans 13 amino acids. CDR1 SGHRS and CDR2 YFSETQ come from the germline V gene. The variable domain in full, with the rest retrieved from reference TRBV5-1 and TRBJ1-2, is KAGVTQTPRYLIKTRGQQVTLSCSPISGHRSVSWYQQTPGQGLQFLFEYFSETQRNKGNFPGRFSGRQFSNSRSEMNVSTLELGDSALYLCASSLGTAYGYTFGSGTRLTVV.

The chain links TRBV18 to TRBJ2-2; possibly TRBD1 for D (5 bases). The CDR3 sequence is 14 residues long. CDR1 KGHSH and CDR2 LQKENI come from the germline V gene. V was pared by 2 bases and J by 6 bases, with 10 bases between. In DNA, the CDR3 is TGTGCCAGCTCACCAAACCAGGGTGCCGGGGAGCTGTTTTTT. Amino acids: CASSPNQGAGELFF. Full variable domain (missing parts from reference TRBV18 and TRBJ2-2): NAGVMQNPRHLVRRRGQEARLRCSPMKGHSHVYWYRQLPEEGLKFMVYLQKENIIDESGMPKERFSAEFPKEGPSILRIQQVVRGDSAAYFCASSPNQGAGELFFGEGSRLTVL.

The J gene is TRBJ2-2, the V gene TRBV5-8, with D unclear. V was shortened by 4 bases and J by 8 bases, with 9 bases between the two germline ends. The germline gives CDR1 SGHTS, CDR2 YDEGEE. This CDR3 is 12 amino acids long. The CDR3 DNA reads as TGTGCCAGCAGCCCCCGGTCAGGGGAGCTGTTTTTT. Translating gives CASSPRSGELFF. Together with reference TRBV5-8 and TRBJ2-2, the CDR3 gives the full variable domain: EAGVTQSPTHLIKTRGQQATLRCSPISGHTSVYWYQQALGLGLQFLLWYDEGEERNRGNFPPRFSGRQFPNYSSELNVNALELEDSALYLCASSPRSGELFFGEGSRLTVL.

J is TRBJ1-2 and V is TRBV3-1 (or the pseudogene TRBV3-2), with TRBD1 matching over 9 bases. The junction had 6 bases not matched to a gene; V was cut back by 4 bases and J by 3 bases. The length of the CDR3 is 15 residues. Germline V gene data show CDR1 as LGHDT and CDR2 as YNNKEL (reference sequence). The CDR3 sequence: CASSRTGGLDYGYTF. The CDR3 DNA is TGTGCCAGCAGCCGAACAGGGGGCCTCGACTATGGCTACACCTTC.

This clone occurred once. The rearrangement links TRBV4-3 to TRBJ2-5; 13 bases line up with TRBD2. Losses at the gene ends were 3 bases for V and 4 bases for J; bases not matched to a gene: 2. The CDR3 has 15 residues. CDR1 and CDR2 (germline): LGHNA, YSLEER. The CDR3 DNA sequence: TGCGCCAGCAGCCACGGGACTAGCGGGATAGAGACCCAGTACTTC. Its translation is CASSHGTSGIETQYF.

V is TRBV3-1 (or the pseudogene TRBV3-2) and J is TRBJ2-6; TRBD1 matches at 7 bases. Germline loops: CDR1 LGHDT, CDR2 YNNKEL (reference sequence). Trimming removed 2 bases from V and 1 base from J; junction bases left unmatched: 5. This CDR3 has 17 residues. This chain's CDR3 is CASSQRDSGSGANVLTF. CDR3 nucleotide sequence: TGTGCCAGCAGCCAAAGGGACAGTGGATCTGGGGCCAACGTCCTGACTTTC.

The chain employs TRBV18 and TRBJ2-1, with 9 bases that match TRBD2. CDR1 is KGHSH, CDR2 LQKENI, per germline. After removal of 6 bases from V and 3 bases from J, the junction contained 6 bases not matched to a gene. The CDR3 is 15 residues long. CDR3 sequence (DNA): TGTGCCAGCTCCTTCGGACTAGCGAGCTACAATGAGCAGTTCTTC. As protein: CASSFGLASYNEQFF.

V usage is TRBV5-1 and J usage is TRBJ1-3, with TRBD1 identical over 10 bases. The germline CDR1 and CDR2 sequences are SGHRS and YFSETQ. V was clipped by 4 bases and J by 4 bases; unmatched bases: 5. This CDR3 region has 15 residues. This CDR3 is CASSPGQGNGNTIYF. The CDR3 DNA follows: TGCGCCAGCAGCCCGGGACAGGGGAACGGAAACACCATATATTTT.

This chain links TRBV30 with TRBJ1-3, with 7 nucleotides matching TRBD1. The J segment lost 0 bases and the V segment lost 5 bases, leaving 10 bases of the junction unmatched. Germline V gene sequence: CDR1 GTSNPN, CDR2 SVGIG (reference sequence). CDR3 length equals 16 residues. Here the CDR3 reads CAWSLTTGSSGNTIYF. CDR3 nucleotide sequence: TGTGCCTGGTCCCTCACGACAGGGAGCTCTGGAAACACCATATATTTT.

The DNA of the CDR3 is TGTGCCAGCCGAGGGAACCTGAACACTGAAGCTTTCTTT. Encoded protein: CASRGNLNTEAFF. The V call is TRBV27, the J call TRBJ1-1; D is unclear. From germline, CDR1 is MNHEY and CDR2 SMNVEV (reference sequence). This CDR3 spans 13 amino acids. V was shortened by 8 bases and J by 0 bases, with 10 bases between the two germline ends.

This clone came up once. The V gene is TRBV7-2, the J gene TRBJ2-3, with D tentatively TRBD1 (7 bases). The germline V and J ends were trimmed by 4 bases and 7 bases, with 15 bases remaining between them. Per germline, CDR1 SGHTA and CDR2 FQGNSA. The CDR3 covers 14 residues. This CDR3 is CASSSQEGAYTQYF. The CDR3 DNA follows: TGTGCCAGCAGCTCCCAGGAGGGGGCTTATACGCAGTATTTT.

This clone was seen only once. The chain employs TRBV11-2 and TRBJ2-3; the match to TRBD2 covers 14 bases. Trimming at V came to 5 bases and at J to 0 bases, leaving 10 bases not matched to a gene. The CDR3 sequence is 19 residues long. Per the germline V gene, CDR1 is SGHAT and CDR2 is FQNNGV. DNA for the CDR3: TGTGCCAGCAGCGGAGGACTAGCGGGGGGTTACACTAGCACAGATACGCAGTATTTT. It specifies CASSGGLAGGYTSTDTQYF.

This clone was seen a single time. This chain uses TRBV5-1 with TRBJ2-7, with 7 bases that match TRBD1. Germline assignment: CDR1 SGHRS and CDR2 YFSETQ. V shed 3 bases, J shed 4 bases, and the junction held 7 bases outside the gene matches. CDR3 length: 14 amino acids. The CDR3 region is CASSSDRVGYEQYF. In DNA, the CDR3 is TGCGCCAGCAGCTCCGACAGGGTGGGGTACGAGCAGTACTTC.

This clone has just one count. The rearrangement joins TRBV30 to TRBJ2-1, with 8 bases lining up with TRBD2. The germline V gene has CDR1 GTSNPN and CDR2 SVGIG (reference sequence). Trimming at V came to 8 bases and at J to 4 bases, leaving 16 bases not matched to a gene. This CDR3 region has 16 residues. For the CDR3, the DNA is TGTGCCCTCCAGAGTGGGAGCGGGGGAACTTACAATGAGCAGTTCTTC. As protein: CALQSGSGGTYNEQFF.

V gene TRBV29-1 combines with J gene TRBJ2-3, with TRBD2 identical over 8 bases. Germline CDR1 reads SQVTM; CDR2 reads ANQGSEA. The length of the CDR3 is 15 residues. V dropped 7 bases and J dropped 4; count of bases not matched to a gene: 13. Here the CDR3 DNA reads TGCAGCGCCGTCCAAAGCGGGAGTGGGGCAGATACGCAGTATTTT. Encoded protein: CSAVQSGSGADTQYF.

The rearrangement links TRBV7-2 to TRBJ2-7, with TRBD1 identical over 7 bases. Looked up from germline, CDR1 is SGHTA and CDR2 is FQGNSA. The CDR3 is 14 residues long. The J segment lost 3 bases and the V segment lost 3 bases, leaving 5 bases of the junction unmatched. In DNA form, the CDR3 reads TGTGCCAGCAGCTTGATGAGGGACAGCTACGAGCAGTACTTC. It encodes CASSLMRDSYEQYF.

The rearrangement uses TRBV6-5 and TRBJ1-1; D not certain. This CDR3 spans 14 amino acids. V was pared by 2 bases and J by 8 bases, with 15 bases between. Germline V gives CDR1 MNHEY, CDR2 SVGAGI. The CDR3 reads CASSYGFGGFEAFF. CDR3 in DNA: TGTGCCAGCAGTTACGGGTTCGGAGGGTTCGAAGCTTTCTTT.

The gene calls are TRBV5-1 and TRBJ2-2; 7 nucleotides align to TRBD2. CDR1 and CDR2 from the germline V gene are SGHRS and YFSETQ. The CDR3 contains 18 residues. Losses at the gene ends were 0 bases for V and 2 bases for J; bases not matched to a gene: 10. The CDR3 sequence is CASSLAPPASGNTGELFF. The DNA of the CDR3 is TGCGCCAGCAGCTTGGCCCCCCCGGCTAGCGGTAACACCGGGGAGCTGTTTTTT.

This clone showed up just a few times. The rearrangement joins TRBV3-1 (or the pseudogene TRBV3-2) to TRBJ2-3; possibly TRBD1 for D (6 bases). This CDR3 has 15 residues. V gave up 4 bases and J gave up 3 bases, with 14 bases separating them. CDR1 is LGHDT and CDR2 is YNNKEL in the germline V gene (reference sequence). The DNA of the CDR3 is TGTGCCAGCAGCCCTAACGCAGGGGCAACAGATACGCAGTATTTT. Its protein product is CASSPNAGATDTQYF.

The chain employs TRBV2 and TRBJ2-3; TRBD2 matches 12 bases. The CDR3 loop spans 15 amino acids. CDR1 is SNHLY and CDR2 is FYNNEI in the germline V gene. The J segment lost 5 bases and the V segment lost 5 bases, leaving 5 bases of the junction unmatched. CDR3 loop: CASSTLAGGGDTQYF. Here the CDR3 DNA reads TGTGCCAGCAGTACTCTAGCGGGGGGGGGAGATACGCAGTATTTT. The full variable domain, rest sourced from reference TRBV2 and TRBJ2-3, is EPEVTQTPSHQVTQMGQEVILRCVPISNHLYFYWYRQILGQKVEFLVSFYNNEISEKSEIFDDQFSVERPDGSNFTLKIRSTKLEDSAMYFCASSTLAGGGDTQYFGPGTRLTVL.